These T cell receptor beta chains were read from a single sample in a study of Graves' ophthalmopathy and Graves' hyperthyroidism. TCRdb independently ran MiXCR on the multiplex PCR reads; one entry per CDR3 protein. Here the sample spans 350,000 to 450,000 distinct CDR3 sequences, roughly 21% being singletons. The sequenced sample was peripheral blood. These receptors originate from a woman younger than 35 with stable Graves' hyperthyroidism. Each CDR3 is given with its conserved first and last residue. The size field is filled for only some rows; it gives once, few, many or a size class.

clone size | J gene | V gene | CDR3 protein
few | TRBJ2-7 | TRBV3-1 | CASSHGGRAGEQYF
many | TRBJ1-5 | TRBV6-4 | CASSEGTGGNQPQHF
many | TRBJ1-1 | TRBV19 | CAIDGTGSGAFF
many | TRBJ2-7 | TRBV6-1 | CASRDAKTGVPYEQYF
many | TRBJ1-2 | TRBV6-1 | CASSEVSSYGYTF
many | TRBJ1-1 | TRBV29-1 | CSAGQGTNTEAFF
many | TRBJ2-7 | TRBV6-6 | CASSYSASRTGTGSYF
many | TRBJ1-1 | TRBV20-1 | CSASPGTDTEAFF
many | TRBJ2-2 | TRBV7-3 | CASSLTGTTWTGELFF
many | TRBJ2-5 | TRBV3-1 | CASSQDTRAETQYF
many | TRBJ2-4 | TRBV30 | CAWDPQGTKNIQYF
NA | TRBJ1-6 | TRBV24-1 | CATSAGYNSPLHF
many | TRBJ1-2 | TRBV6-5 | CASSRDRTYGYTF
many | TRBJ1-1 | TRBV6-1 | CASRGALGAEAFF
many | TRBJ2-2 | TRBV7-8 | CASSGSGGYSGELFF
many | TRBJ2-6 | TRBV7-3 | CASSFTGPSGANVLTF
many | TRBJ1-5 | TRBV12-3/TRBV12-4 | CASSFQGNQPQHF
NA | TRBJ1-1 | TRBV6-1 | CASSEDGGGSEAFF
many | TRBJ1-2 | TRBV4-3 | CASSQDKWVEGYTF
few | TRBJ2-7 | TRBV6-1 | CASSRDGPLDEQYF
many | TRBJ1-1 | TRBV6-1 | CASSPTVLTAEAFF
NA | TRBJ2-5 | TRBV29-1 | CSTSGSVETQYF
many | TRBJ1-3 | TRBV6-1 | CATYDRDANSGNTIYF
many | TRBJ2-4 | TRBV7-9 | CASSNQEFGAKNIQYF
NA | TRBJ2-7 | TRBV6-5 | CASSYRVGGEQYF
NA | TRBJ2-7 | TRBV12-3/TRBV12-4 | CASSLDIRPSYEQYF
many | TRBJ2-7 | TRBV13 | CASSTSRDGGDQYF
NA | TRBJ1-1 | TRBV6-1 | CASSEVQGMPSITEAFF
once | TRBJ1-1 | TRBV7-2 | CASSSQGAANTEAFF
many | TRBJ1-1 | TRBV5-1 | CASSSRGDTEAFF
many | TRBJ2-4 | TRBV4-1 | CASSQELATLGKNIQYF
NA | TRBJ2-7 | TRBV29-1 | CSVDQGLGTYEQYF
many | TRBJ1-2 | TRBV7-2 | CASSPYGLTASYGYTF
NA | TRBJ2-7 | TRBV19 | CASTPGQSYEQYF
once | TRBJ2-7 | TRBV11-2 | CASSLLGRPREQYF
NA | TRBJ2-5 | TRBV20-1 | CSATRRRVQETQYF
many | TRBJ2-7 | TRBV13 | CASSLGRMDSYEQYF
NA | TRBJ2-7 | TRBV20-1 | CSAGVSYEQYF
NA | TRBJ2-7 | TRBV2 | CASSPGLANSEQYF
many | TRBJ2-7 | TRBV28 | CASRRQGWVYEQYF
many | TRBJ1-2 | TRBV9 | CASSVATAPANYGYTF
many | TRBJ1-1 | TRBV19 | CASSITGNTEAFF
many | TRBJ2-7 | TRBV10-3 | CAIRAWGDTYEQYF
many | TRBJ1-6 | TRBV20-1 | CSAQDPGAGDLNSPLHF
few | TRBJ2-2 | TRBV4-2 | CASSQDRRLAGENTGELFF
many | TRBJ2-7 | TRBV28 | CASSLGPGSFYEQYF
many | TRBJ2-7 | TRBV7-9 | CASSPRGGVPYEQYF
many | TRBJ1-6 | TRBV28 | CASSLVDTGSPLHF
few | TRBJ1-6 | TRBV4-1 | CANSQGRSQAQSSYNSPLHF
many | TRBJ1-2 | TRBV20-1 | CSASVGGDGYTF
many | TRBJ2-7 | TRBV12-3/TRBV12-4 | CASSLARGGHEQYF
NA | TRBJ2-7 | TRBV12-3/TRBV12-4 | CASTSGSSSYEQYF
NA | TRBJ2-5 | TRBV6-5 | CASSYSMAQHQETQYF
many | TRBJ2-5 | TRBV30 | CAWGGALLATETQYF